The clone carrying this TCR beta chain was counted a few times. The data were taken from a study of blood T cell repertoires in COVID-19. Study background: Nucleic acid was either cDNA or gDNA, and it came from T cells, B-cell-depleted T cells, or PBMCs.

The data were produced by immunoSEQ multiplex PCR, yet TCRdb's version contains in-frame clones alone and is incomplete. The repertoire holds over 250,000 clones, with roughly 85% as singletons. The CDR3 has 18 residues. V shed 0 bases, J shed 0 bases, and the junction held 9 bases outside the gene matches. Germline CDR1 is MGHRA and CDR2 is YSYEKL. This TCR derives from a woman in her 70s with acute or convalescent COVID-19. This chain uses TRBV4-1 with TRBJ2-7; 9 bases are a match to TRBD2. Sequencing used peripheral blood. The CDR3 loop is CASSQERTLAGSSYEQYF. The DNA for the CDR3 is TGCGCCAGCAGCCAAGAGAGGACTCTAGCGGGGAGCTCCTACGAGCAGTACTTC.